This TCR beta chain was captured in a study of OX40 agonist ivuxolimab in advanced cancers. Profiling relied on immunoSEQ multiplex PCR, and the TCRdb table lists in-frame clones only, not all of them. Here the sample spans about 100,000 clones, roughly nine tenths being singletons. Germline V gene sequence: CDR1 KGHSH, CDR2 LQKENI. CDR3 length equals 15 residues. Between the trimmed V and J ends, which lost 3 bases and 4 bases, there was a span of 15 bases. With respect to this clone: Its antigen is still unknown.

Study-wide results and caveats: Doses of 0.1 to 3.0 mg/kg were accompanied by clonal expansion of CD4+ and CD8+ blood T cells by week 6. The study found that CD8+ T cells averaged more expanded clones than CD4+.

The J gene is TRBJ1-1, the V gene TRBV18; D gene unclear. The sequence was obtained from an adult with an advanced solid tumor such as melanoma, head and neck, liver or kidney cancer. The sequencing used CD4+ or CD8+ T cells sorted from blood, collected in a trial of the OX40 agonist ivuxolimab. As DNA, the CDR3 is TGTGCCAGCTCACCTTTAGGAGGGTACAGCACTGAAGCTTTCTTT. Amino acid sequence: CASSPLGGYSTEAFF.